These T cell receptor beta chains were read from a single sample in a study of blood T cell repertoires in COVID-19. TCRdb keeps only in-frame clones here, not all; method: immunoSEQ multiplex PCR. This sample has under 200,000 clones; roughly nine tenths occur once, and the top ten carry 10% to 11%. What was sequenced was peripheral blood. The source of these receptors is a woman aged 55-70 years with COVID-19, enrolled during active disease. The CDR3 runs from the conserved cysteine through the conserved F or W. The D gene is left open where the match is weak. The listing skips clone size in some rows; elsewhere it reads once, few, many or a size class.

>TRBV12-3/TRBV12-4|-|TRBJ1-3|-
TGTGCCAGCAGTCCCCTGGGCGGAAACACCATATATTTT
CASSPLGGNTIYF
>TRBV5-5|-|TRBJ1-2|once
TGTGCCAGCAGCCTCGGGACAATTAACTATGGCTACACCTTC
CASSLGTINYGYTF
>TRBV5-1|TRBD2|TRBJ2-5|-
TGCGCCAGCAGCCCGGGACTAGCGGGAGGGAAAGAGACCCAGTACTTC
CASSPGLAGGKETQYF
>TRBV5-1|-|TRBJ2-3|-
TGCGCCAGCAGCGTGAGGGACACTCAAGATACGCAGTATTTT
CASSVRDTQDTQYF
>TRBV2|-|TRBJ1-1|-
TGTGCCAGCAGGGGGCAGACCAACACTGAAGCTTTCTTT
CASRGQTNTEAFF
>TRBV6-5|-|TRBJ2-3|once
TGTGCCAGCAGTTATCGTTCTCTAGGGGGAGATACGCAGTATTTT
CASSYRSLGGDTQYF
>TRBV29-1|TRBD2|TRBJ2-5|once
TGCAGCGTCCCCGGGGGGGAGACCCAGTACTTC
CSVPGGETQYF
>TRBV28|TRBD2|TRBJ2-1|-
TGTGCCAGCAAGGAGGCGGGAGGTACCTACAATGAGCAGTTCTTC
CASKEAGGTYNEQFF
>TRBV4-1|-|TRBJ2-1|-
TGCGCCAGCAGCCTGCCCCGGGGAAGCTCCTACAATGAGCAGTTCTTC
CASSLPRGSSYNEQFF
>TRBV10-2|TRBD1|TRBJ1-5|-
TGCGCCAGCAGGGGGACAGGGGTGGATCAGCCCCAGCATTTT
CASRGTGVDQPQHF
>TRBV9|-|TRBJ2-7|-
TGTGCCAGCAGCTCACTTCAGGGCTACGAGCAGTACTTC
CASSSLQGYEQYF
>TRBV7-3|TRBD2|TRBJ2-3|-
TGTGCCAGCAGCTTAACTAGCGGGAGTTTAGATACGCAGTATTTT
CASSLTSGSLDTQYF
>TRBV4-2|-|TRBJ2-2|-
TGTGCCAGCAGCCACGTCTACACCGGGGAGCTGTTTTTT
CASSHVYTGELFF
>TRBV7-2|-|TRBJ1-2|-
TGTGCCAGCAGCATGCGGGGCAGGGCGGATTCTAACTATGGCTACACCTTC
CASSMRGRADSNYGYTF
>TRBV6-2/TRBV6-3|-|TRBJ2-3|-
TGTGCCAGCAGCTCAATCGCGGTTAGCACAGATACGCAGTATTTT
CASSSIAVSTDTQYF
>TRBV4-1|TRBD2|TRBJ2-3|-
TGCGCCAGCAGCCAAGTAGAGCCTAGCGGGCAAGATACGCAGTATTTT
CASSQVEPSGQDTQYF
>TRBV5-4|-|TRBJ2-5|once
TGTGCCAGCAGCTTGGTTGGCGGCCAAGAGACCCAGTACTTC
CASSLVGGQETQYF
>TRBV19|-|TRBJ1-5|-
TGTGCCAGTATTGGCGGAATCAATCAGCCCCAGCATTTT
CASIGGINQPQHF
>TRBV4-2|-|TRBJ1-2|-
TGTGCCAGCAGCCAAGACTCGGGGGAGGGAGACTATGGCTACACCTTC
CASSQDSGEGDYGYTF
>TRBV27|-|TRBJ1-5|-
TGTGCCAGCAGGAAGGCGAGGGGAGGGAGCGATCAGCCCCAGCATTTT
CASRKARGGSDQPQHF
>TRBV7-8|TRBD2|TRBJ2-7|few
TGTGCCAGCAGCTTGCTAGCGGGAGTCGAGCAGTACTTC
CASSLLAGVEQYF
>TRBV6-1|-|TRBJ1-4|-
TGTGCCAGCAGTGAAGCGCGACGGGTAACTAATGAAAAACTGTTTTTT
CASSEARRVTNEKLFF
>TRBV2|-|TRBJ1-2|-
TGTGCCACCAGCCCGGACAGCCGCTACACCTTC
CATSPDSRYTF
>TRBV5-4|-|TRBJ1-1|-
TGTGCCAGCAGCTTTTTTGGCAGGGAAGCTTTCTTT
CASSFFGREAFF
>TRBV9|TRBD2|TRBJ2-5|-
TGTGCCAGCAGCCCCCCGGGACTAGCGAGAGAGACCCAGTACTTC
CASSPPGLARETQYF
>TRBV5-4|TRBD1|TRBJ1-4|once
TGTGCCAGCAGCCACGGACAGGGGGCAGGAGGCGAAAAACTGTTTTTT
CASSHGQGAGGEKLFF
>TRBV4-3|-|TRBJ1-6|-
TGCGCCAGCAGCCAACAGAGGGGGTATAATTCACCCCTCCACTTT
CASSQQRGYNSPLHF
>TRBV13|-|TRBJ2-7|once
TGTGCCAGCAGCTCCCTTTACGAGCAGTACTTC
CASSSLYEQYF
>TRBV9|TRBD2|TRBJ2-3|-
TGTGCCAGCAGCCCGAACGTCAATGGGGCTAGCGGGAGGGATTTT
CASSPNVNGASGRDF
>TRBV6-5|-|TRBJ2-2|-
TGTGCCAGCAGTTCGAAACCGGGAGTAGGTACCGGGGAGCTGTTTTTT
CASSSKPGVGTGELFF
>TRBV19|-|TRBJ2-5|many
TGTGCCAGTAGTGTTTCAGCGGGTTGGGGGGAGACCCAGTACTTC
CASSVSAGWGETQYF
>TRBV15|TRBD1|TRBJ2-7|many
TGTGCCACCAGCAGGATACAGGGGGAGCAGTACTTC
CATSRIQGEQYF
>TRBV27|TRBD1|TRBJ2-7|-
TGTGCCAGCAGTTTACTCAGAGGGGGCGGCTACGAGCAGTACTTC
CASSLLRGGGYEQYF
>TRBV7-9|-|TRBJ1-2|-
TGTGCCAGCAGCCCCAGCCTTGGGGAGGGCTACACCTTC
CASSPSLGEGYTF
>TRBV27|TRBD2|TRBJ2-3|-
TGTGCCAGCAGCGTAGCGGGAAGCACAGATACGCAGTATTTT
CASSVAGSTDTQYF
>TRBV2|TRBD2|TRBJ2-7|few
TGTGCCAGCACCAGACTAGCGGGGAGCTCCTACGAGCAGTACTTC
CASTRLAGSSYEQYF
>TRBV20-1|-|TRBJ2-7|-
TGCAGTGCTACTAGGGGCCACGAGCAGTACTTC
CSATRGHEQYF
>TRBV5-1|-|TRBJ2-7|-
TGCGCCAGCAGCTTGGGGGTAGGGGACGAGCAGTACTTC
CASSLGVGDEQYF
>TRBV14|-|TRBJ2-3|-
TGTGCCAGCAGCCAAGTTAGAAACACGCAGTATTTT
CASSQVRNTQYF
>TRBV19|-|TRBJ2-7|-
TGTGCCAGTAGGAAGGCCGGGGGAATCTACGAGCAGTACTTC
CASRKAGGIYEQYF
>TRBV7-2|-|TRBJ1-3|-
TGTGCCAGCAGCTTAGTAGTGGACAGAAGAAACACCATATATTTT
CASSLVVDRRNTIYF
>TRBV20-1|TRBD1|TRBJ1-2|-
TGCAGTGCTAGTCGGCAGGGGGATCGAGGCTACACCTTC
CSASRQGDRGYTF